The T cell receptor (beta chain) under discussion was sequenced for a study of blood T cell repertoires in COVID-19. It was during active infection that Seattle patients were enrolled and then longitudinally followed. V lost 0 bases and J lost 2, with 7 bases in between. The CDR3 consists of 14 residues. Looked up from germline, CDR1 is MNHEY and CDR2 is SVGAGI. Of note for this clone: The sample carries other DNA sequences with the same CDR3.

The protocol was immunoSEQ multiplex PCR, while the TCRdb copy is restricted to in-frame clones and leaves out a portion. The sample holds tens of thousands of clones, around nine tenths seen once. The rearrangement links TRBV6-5 to TRBJ1-2; a possible D gene is TRBD1 (5 bases). The sequence derives from a man between 60 and 70 years old with COVID-19, enrolled during active disease. Sequenced input: peripheral blood. CDR3 in amino acids: CASSYSGGNYGYTF. The CDR3 region has the DNA TGTGCCAGCAGTTACTCGGGGGGAAACTATGGCTACACCTTC.